This TCR beta chain was observed in a study of type 1 regulatory T cells. On the study more broadly: T-allo10 is an in vitro-generated, Tr1-enriched CD4 T cell product specific for alloantigen. Study-wide results and caveats: Type 1 regulatory T cells had a more restricted TCR repertoire than non-type 1 regulatory T cells.

As for this clonotype: The antigen is undetermined.

TCRdb re-called the reads with MiXCR, one entry per CDR3 protein. The repertoire holds 55,000 to 65,000 distinct CDR3 sequences, with less than 70% as singletons. The CDR3 has 13 amino acids. Germline V gives CDR1 LNHNV, CDR2 YYDKDF (reference sequence). V lost 5 bases and J lost 9, with 14 bases in between. The V gene is TRBV15, the J gene TRBJ2-1; D unresolved. This receptor was taken from a human donor in good health. Sequencing input: cultured non-Tr1 T cells, either the whole culture or a sorted T cell fraction (not recorded which). DNA of the CDR3: TGTGCCACCAGCCACCAAATTCATCGTGAGCAGTTCTTC. Translating gives CATSHQIHREQFF.